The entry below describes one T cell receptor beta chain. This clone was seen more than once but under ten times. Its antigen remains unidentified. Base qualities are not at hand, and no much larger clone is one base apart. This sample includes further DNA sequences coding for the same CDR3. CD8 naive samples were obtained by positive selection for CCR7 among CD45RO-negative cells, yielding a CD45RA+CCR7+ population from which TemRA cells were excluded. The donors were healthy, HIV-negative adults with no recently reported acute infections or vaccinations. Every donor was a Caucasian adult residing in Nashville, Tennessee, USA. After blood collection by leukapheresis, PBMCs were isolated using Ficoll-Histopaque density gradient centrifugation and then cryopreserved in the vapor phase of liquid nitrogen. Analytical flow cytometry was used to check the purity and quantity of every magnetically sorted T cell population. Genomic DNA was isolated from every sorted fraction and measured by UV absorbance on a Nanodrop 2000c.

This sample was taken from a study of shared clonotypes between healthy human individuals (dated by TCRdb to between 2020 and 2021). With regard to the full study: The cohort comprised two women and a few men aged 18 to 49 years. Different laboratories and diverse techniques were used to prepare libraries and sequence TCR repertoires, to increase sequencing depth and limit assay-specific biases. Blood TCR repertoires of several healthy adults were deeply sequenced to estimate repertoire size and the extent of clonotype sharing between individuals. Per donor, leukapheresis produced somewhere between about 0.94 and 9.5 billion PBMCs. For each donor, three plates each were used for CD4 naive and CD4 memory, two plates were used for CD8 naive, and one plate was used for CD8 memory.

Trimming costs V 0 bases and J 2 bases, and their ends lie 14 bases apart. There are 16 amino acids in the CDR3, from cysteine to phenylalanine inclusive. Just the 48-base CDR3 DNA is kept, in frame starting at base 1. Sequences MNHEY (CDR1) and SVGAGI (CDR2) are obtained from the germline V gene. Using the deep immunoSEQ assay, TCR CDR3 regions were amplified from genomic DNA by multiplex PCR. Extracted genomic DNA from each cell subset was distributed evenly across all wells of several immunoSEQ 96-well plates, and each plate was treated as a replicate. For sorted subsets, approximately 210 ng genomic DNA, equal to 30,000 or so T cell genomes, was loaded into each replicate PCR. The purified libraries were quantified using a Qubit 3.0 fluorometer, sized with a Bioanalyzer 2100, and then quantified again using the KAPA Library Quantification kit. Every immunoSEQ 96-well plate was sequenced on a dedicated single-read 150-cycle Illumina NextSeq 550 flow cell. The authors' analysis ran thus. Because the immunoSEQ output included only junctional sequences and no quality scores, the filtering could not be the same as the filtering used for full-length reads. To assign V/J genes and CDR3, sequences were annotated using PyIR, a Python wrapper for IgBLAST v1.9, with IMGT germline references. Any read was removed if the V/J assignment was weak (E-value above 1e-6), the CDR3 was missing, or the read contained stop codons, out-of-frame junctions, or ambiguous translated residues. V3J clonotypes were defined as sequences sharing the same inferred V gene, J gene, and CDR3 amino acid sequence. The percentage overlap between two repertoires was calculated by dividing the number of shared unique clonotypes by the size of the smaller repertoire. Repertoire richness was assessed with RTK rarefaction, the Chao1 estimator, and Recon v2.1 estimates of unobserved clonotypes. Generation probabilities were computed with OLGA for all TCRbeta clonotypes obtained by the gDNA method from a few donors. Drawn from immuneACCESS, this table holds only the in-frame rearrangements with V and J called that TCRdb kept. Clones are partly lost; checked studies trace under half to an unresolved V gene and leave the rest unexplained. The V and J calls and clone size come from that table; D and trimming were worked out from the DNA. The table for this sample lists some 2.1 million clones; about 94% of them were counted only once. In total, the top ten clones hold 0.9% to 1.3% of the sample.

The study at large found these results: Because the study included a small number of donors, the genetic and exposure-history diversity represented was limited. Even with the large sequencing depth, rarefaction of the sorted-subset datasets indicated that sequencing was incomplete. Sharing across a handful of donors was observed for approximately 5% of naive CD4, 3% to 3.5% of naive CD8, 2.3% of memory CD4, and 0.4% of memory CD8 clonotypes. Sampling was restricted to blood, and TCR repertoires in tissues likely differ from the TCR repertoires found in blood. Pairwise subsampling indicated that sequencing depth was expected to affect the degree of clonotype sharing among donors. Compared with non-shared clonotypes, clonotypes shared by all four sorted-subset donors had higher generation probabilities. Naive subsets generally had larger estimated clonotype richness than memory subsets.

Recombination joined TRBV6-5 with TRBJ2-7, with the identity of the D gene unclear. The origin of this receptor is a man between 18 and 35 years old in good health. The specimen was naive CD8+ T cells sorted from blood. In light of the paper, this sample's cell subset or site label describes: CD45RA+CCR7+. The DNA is TGTGCCAGCAGTTACTCGGTTGGGCAGGCCACCTACGAGCAGTACTTC. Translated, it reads CASSYSVGQATYEQYF.